The 19 T cell receptor beta chains below all came from one sample that was sequenced in a study of blood T cell repertoires in COVID-19. Repertoires were generated with immunoSEQ multiplex PCR, while TCRdb's copy carries only in-frame clones and drops some. The table lists about 70,000 clones, roughly 86% of them singletons. Sequencing was done on a sample of peripheral blood. The receptors here all came from an older woman with acute or convalescent COVID-19.

V usage is TRBV7-2 and J usage is TRBJ2-1, with TRBD2 matching over 15 bases. The germline gives CDR1 SGHTA, CDR2 FQGNSA. The length of the CDR3 is 16 residues. V was clipped by 4 bases and J by 9 bases; unmatched bases: 7. The CDR3 coding sequence is TGTGCCAGCAGCTCGGGACTAGCGGGGGGCCAGGGTGAGCAGTTCTTC. Protein: CASSSGLAGGQGEQFF.

The rearrangement uses TRBV11-2 and TRBJ2-1; a weak D match, TRBD2 (5 bases). With 1 base removed from V and 0 bases from J, the gap between germline ends came to 10 bases. This CDR3 has 16 residues. Germline V CDR1 and CDR2: SGHAT, FQNNGV. DNA of the CDR3: TGTGCCAGCAGCTTAGGGCCGGGATCCTCCTACAATGAGCAGTTCTTC. Protein: CASSLGPGSSYNEQFF.

This clone has a single count. The chain couples TRBV29-1 to TRBJ1-3; D ambiguous. CDR3 length equals 15 residues. The V end was cut by 0 bases, the J end by 4 bases, with 13 bases between. Per germline, CDR1 SQVTM and CDR2 ANQGSEA. The DNA for the CDR3 is TGCAGCGTTGAAGATCCACGGGTGGAGGGAAACACCATATATTTT. Its translation is CSVEDPRVEGNTIYF.

This clone was detected a few times. V usage is TRBV5-4 and J usage is TRBJ1-6; D possibly corresponds to TRBD1 (6 bases). The germline V and J ends were trimmed by 0 bases and 10 bases, with 11 bases remaining between them. The CDR3 runs 14 residues. The germline gives CDR1 SGHNT, CDR2 YYREEE (reference sequence). The CDR3 loop is CASSLDRVGSPLHF. CDR3 nucleotide sequence: TGTGCCAGCAGCTTGGACAGGGTAGGATCACCCCTCCACTTT.

The J gene is TRBJ1-6, the V gene TRBV7-9; no definite D call. V shed 3 bases and J shed 0 bases, with 6 bases lying between them. The germline V gene encodes CDR1 SEHNR and CDR2 FQNEAQ (reference sequence). CDR3 length equals 15 residues. The CDR3 loop is CASSFGSSYNSPLHF. CDR3 nucleotide sequence: TGTGCCAGCAGCTTCGGGAGCTCCTATAATTCACCCCTCCACTTT.

The chain has TRBV11-3 and TRBJ2-7; 9 bases align to TRBD1. Germline V CDR1 and CDR2: SGHNT, YENEEA. After removal of 4 bases from V and 6 bases from J, the junction contained 7 bases not matched to a gene. CDR3 length: 14 residues. The CDR3 is CASSSTGGWSEQYF. The CDR3 bases are TGTGCCAGCAGCTCAACAGGGGGCTGGAGCGAGCAGTACTTC. Looking up the rest from reference TRBV11-3 and TRBJ2-7 gives the full variable domain: EAGVVQSPRYKIIEKKQPVAFWCNPISGHNTLYWYLQNLGQGPELLIRYENEEAVDDSQLPKDRFSAERLKGVDSTLKIQPAELGDSAVYLCASSSTGGWSEQYFGPGTRLTVT.

The chain joins TRBV30 to TRBJ1-1; weak D call: TRBD1 (6 bases). CDR1 is GTSNPN, CDR2 SVGIG, per germline (reference sequence). V shed 0 bases and J shed 1 base, with 9 bases lying between them. CDR3 length equals 14 residues. For the CDR3, the DNA is TGTGCCTGGAGTGTAACAGGGAGGAACACTGAAGCTTTCTTT. It codes for CAWSVTGRNTEAFF.

CDR3 loop: CASSQLRGQGPNEQFF. The CDR3 DNA is TGTGCCAGCAGCCAACTTCGGGGACAGGGACCGAATGAGCAGTTCTTC. The V and J genes are TRBV7-9 and TRBJ2-1; 9 bases fit TRBD1. V shed 5 bases and J 7 bases; nucleotides not matched to a gene: 12. The CDR3 covers 16 residues. CDR1 and CDR2 (germline): SEHNR, FQNEAQ (reference sequence).

This clone was found a few times. This chain uses TRBV2 with TRBJ1-5; the D is unclear. Germline CDR1 SNHLY, CDR2 FYNNEI. This CDR3 has 13 amino acids. The V end was cut by 5 bases, the J end by 5 bases, with 10 bases between. The CDR3 sequence: CASSRDADQPQHF. The CDR3 DNA sequence: TGTGCCAGCAGTCGAGACGCGGATCAGCCCCAGCATTTT. The whole variable domain, filled in from reference TRBV2 and TRBJ1-5, reads EPEVTQTPSHQVTQMGQEVILRCVPISNHLYFYWYRQILGQKVEFLVSFYNNEISEKSEIFDDQFSVERPDGSNFTLKIRSTKLEDSAMYFCASSRDADQPQHFGDGTRLSIL.

The rearrangement joins TRBV5-1 to TRBJ2-2; weak D call: TRBD1 (5 bases). The CDR3 loop spans 15 amino acids. CDR1 and CDR2 (germline): SGHRS, YFSETQ. With 3 bases removed from V and 5 bases from J, the gap between germline ends came to 14 bases. CDR3 region: CASSSLTATTGELFF. The CDR3 nucleotides are TGCGCCAGCAGCTCGTTGACAGCTACGACCGGGGAGCTGTTTTTT.

The J gene is TRBJ2-5, the V gene TRBV30; TRBD2 matches at 7 bases. Unmatched junction bases numbered 8, after V lost 2 bases and J lost 5 bases. The CDR3 has 14 amino acids. Germline V gene lookup returns CDR1 GTSNPN and CDR2 SVGIG (reference sequence). The CDR3 spells CAWSRGASGETQYF. As DNA, the CDR3 is TGTGCCTGGAGTCGGGGTGCTAGCGGCGAGACCCAGTACTTC.

This chain links TRBV7-2 with TRBJ2-7; TRBD1 is a possible D gene (6 bases). The CDR3 contains 16 residues. The germline V gene has CDR1 SGHTA and CDR2 FQGNSA. Trimming shortened V by 5 bases and J by 0 bases, and 17 bases separated the two germline ends. The CDR3 is CASSPGRDTFSYEQYF. CDR3 nucleotides: TGTGCCAGCAGCCCCGGACGGGACACCTTCTCCTACGAGCAGTACTTC. Looking up the rest from reference TRBV7-2 and TRBJ2-7 gives the full variable domain: GAGVSQSPSNKVTEKGKDVELRCDPISGHTALYWYRQSLGQGLEFLIYFQGNSAPDKSGLPSDRFSAERTGGSVSTLTIQRTQQEDSAVYLCASSPGRDTFSYEQYFGPGTRLTVT.

This clone turned up a few times. The chain combines TRBV27 with TRBJ1-3, with D perhaps matching TRBD1 (6 bases). Germline CDR1 reads MNHEY; CDR2 reads SMNVEV (reference sequence). V was trimmed by 7 bases and J by 2 bases, leaving 9 bases between them. The CDR3 is 13 residues long. The CDR3, as DNA: TGTGCCAGCAAAGGACAGACTGGAAACACCATATATTTT. Translated, it gives CASKGQTGNTIYF.

A few counts support this clone. The chain joins TRBV6-5 to TRBJ1-6, with D maybe TRBD1 (6 bases). Between the trimmed V and J ends, which lost 6 bases and 7 bases, there was a span of 13 bases. CDR1 and CDR2 (germline): MNHEY, SVGAGI. The CDR3 runs 14 residues. The CDR3 spells CASRFRGTNSPLHF. Written as DNA, the CDR3 is TGTGCCAGCAGGTTCAGGGGAACAAATTCACCCCTCCACTTT.

The gene calls are TRBV10-3 and TRBJ2-1; 10 positions match TRBD2. Germline trimming cut 10 bases from V and 3 bases from J; bases unmatched to any gene: 6. Germline-derived CDR1 and CDR2 are ENHRY and SYGVKD. This CDR3 is 14 amino acids long. In DNA form, the CDR3 reads TGTGCCACTATGCCTAGCGGGGGCTACAATGAGCAGTTCTTC. The encoded protein is CATMPSGGYNEQFF.

J is TRBJ2-7 and V is TRBV19, with TRBD2 identical over 7 bases. The ends lost 5 bases at V and 7 bases at J; junction bases unmatched: 14. CDR1 and CDR2 (germline): LNHDA, SQIVND (reference sequence). The CDR3 sequence is 15 residues long. The DNA for the CDR3 is TGTGCCAGTAGTCCTCTCGGGGGGTCGGAGGGAGAGCAGTACTTC. This gives the protein CASSPLGGSEGEQYF.

The chain has TRBV19 and TRBJ2-2, with 8 positions matching TRBD2. The germline V gene encodes CDR1 LNHDA and CDR2 SQIVND (reference sequence). The CDR3 is 16 amino acids. The junction had 4 bases not matched to a gene; V was cut back by 3 bases and J by 1 base. The DNA for the CDR3 is TGTGCCAGTAGTATCAGGGCGGGAGGGAACACCGGGGAGCTGTTTTTT. It translates to CASSIRAGGNTGELFF.

This chain links TRBV27 with TRBJ2-3; the match to TRBD2 covers 12 bases. This CDR3 is 17 amino acids long. Germline trimming cut 4 bases from V and 3 bases from J; bases unmatched to any gene: 8. Germline V gives CDR1 MNHEY, CDR2 SMNVEV (reference sequence). CDR3 region: CASSSLASGRDTDTQYF. Here the CDR3 DNA reads TGTGCCAGCAGTTCGTTGGCTAGCGGGAGGGATACAGATACGCAGTATTTT.

The rearrangement uses TRBV5-1 and TRBJ1-2, with D possibly being TRBD1 (5 bases). This CDR3 is built from 15 residues. Germline V gene data show CDR1 as SGHRS and CDR2 as YFSETQ. V lost 1 base and J lost 0, with 10 bases in between. The CDR3 DNA follows: TGCGCCAGCAGCTTGTTGGGGGGGTCTAACTATGGCTACACCTTC. Translated: CASSLLGGSNYGYTF. The whole variable domain, filled in from reference TRBV5-1 and TRBJ1-2, reads KAGVTQTPRYLIKTRGQQVTLSCSPISGHRSVSWYQQTPGQGLQFLFEYFSETQRNKGNFPGRFSGRQFSNSRSEMNVSTLELGDSALYLCASSLLGGSNYGYTFGSGTRLTVV.